This TCR beta chain was identified in a study of post-analysis software for immune sequencing data. About the study: Relapsing-remitting, secondary progressive and progressive-relapsing forms of multiple sclerosis all featured among disease courses.

Study observations and caveats: Under the F measure, samples that were prepared in one batch clustered strongly together. Normalized Chao1 diversity was significantly reduced in patients versus controls. TRBV segments more frequent in patients than in controls numbered several and included TRBV5-6, TRBV5-1 and TRBV20-1.

The CDR3 covers 14 residues. CDR1 is SGHRS, CDR2 YFSETQ, per germline. Trimming took off 0 bases at V and 2 bases at J, with 8 bases between the two ends. Unique molecular identifiers were present in the TCR beta cDNA libraries. There were about 0.85 to 10 million T cells, and about 500,000 cDNA molecules came from them. Using its own MiXCR run on the PCR reads, TCRdb lists one record per CDR3 protein. The profile shows about 820,000 distinct CDR3 sequences, about 57% of them singletons. In its sample, this clonotype was seen a few times. The antigen is undetermined. The receptor comes from a girl between 5 and 17 years old with multiple sclerosis. The J gene is TRBJ2-5, the V gene TRBV5-1; D is unresolved. Material: blood. The chain's CDR3 is CASSLVASQETQYF. Here the CDR3 DNA reads TGCGCCAGCAGCTTGGTGGCTAGTCAAGAGACCCAGTACTTC.